This entry describes one T cell receptor beta chain. In this sample, this clonotype turned up a few times. Its antigen specificity is not known. No base quality values were provided; no much bigger clone lies one nucleotide off. The data belong to a study of regulatory T cells in long-lasting Graves disease (dated by TCRdb to the early 2020s). For the wider study: Newly diagnosed Graves' disease patients had taken antithyroid drugs for less than 3 months. This study used TCR sequencing and RNA sequencing of peripheral blood to compare persistent Graves' disease patients against newly diagnosed Graves' disease patients. The study was registered as a clinical trial and conducted in China. TCR sequencing covered 13 persistent and 20 newly diagnosed Graves' disease patients, some 35 samples in total. Study-level results and caveats: Preferential use of TRBV28, TRBJ1-2 and TRBJ2-5 was observed in persistent disease, whereas TRBV20-1 and TRBJ2-1 were favored in newly diagnosed disease. Sequencing and analysis were restricted to the TCR beta chain. As a limitation, the authors acknowledged that the small sample size may reduce accuracy. More public clonotypes were shared among persistent patients (approximately 3,000) than among newly diagnosed patients (966). Lower TCR Shannon entropy and fewer highly expanded clones were observed in persistent Graves' disease patients than in newly diagnosed patients, which suggested clonal expansion. Because the primary lesion, thyroid tissue, could not be accessed, the study looked at peripheral blood alone.

V sheds 1 base and J sheds 7 bases, leaving 16 bases between their ends. The germline V gene sets CDR1 to MGHDK and CDR2 to SYGVNS. The CDR3 numbers 16 residues from cysteine through phenylalanine. Here the CDR3 DNA is all that survives: 48 bases in frame from base 1. The sample's time point, from its label and the paper: newly diagnosed GD, antithyroid drugs for less than 3 months. RNA was extracted from PBMCs in TRIzol for both TCR sequencing and RNA sequencing. The diagnosis of Graves' disease followed American Thyroid Association guidelines. Patients were recruited from an endocrinology department in Xi'an, China. From each patient, approximately 9 milliliters of peripheral blood was collected into an EDTA anticoagulant tube. PBMCs were isolated by Ficoll Paque Plus density gradient separation without further T cell sorting. An Agilent 2100 Bioanalyzer and agarose gel were used to check RNA quality, while a NanoDrop 2000 measured RNA concentration.

The library came from multiplex PCR. The sequencing machine was an Illumina HiSeq 4000. To build TCR beta libraries, CDR3 regions were amplified by Arm-PCR using iRepertoire HTBI primers. PCR products were gel purified before sequencing. In the original analysis: Gene usage analysis of CDR3 amino acid clonotypes relied on the roughly 58 TRBV and 14 TRBJ segments identified across samples. COPE and FqMerger were used to merge the filtered high-quality paired reads into contigs. BLAST was used to align contigs to IMGT TRBV, TRBD and TRBJ reference genes, and CDR3 was defined according to IMGT. Highly expanded clones were defined as clonotypes with a frequency above 0.1%. Repertoire diversity was measured by Shannon entropy, and V-J evenness by the Gini coefficient. A clonotype found in more than one individual was treated as public. The public sequencing data were trimmed at Q25 with fastp and processed into clonotypes with MiXCR by TCRdb, which kept only in-frame beta chains. Duplicate CDR3 protein sequences are folded into a single record with the most common DNA and genes. It is TCRdb's table, rather than the study itself, that gives the V and J calls and clone size. The sample data list roughly 530,000 distinct CDR3 sequences, and approximately 16% of these were observed just once. The ten largest make up around a quarter of the sample.

These sequences were also reported in another study, on T cells in Graves' hyperthyroidism and ophthalmopathy. The second source states: A patient counted as having stable Graves' hyperthyroidism if no progression to ophthalmopathy occurred over 18 months of follow-up. Hyperthyroidism patients were aged 18 to 65 years and newly diagnosed, with disease duration of less than 2 months. Exclusion was applied to patients with uncontrolled infections, other autoimmune diseases, pregnancy or lactation. Diagnoses were established on the basis of clinical symptoms, serum thyroxine and TRAb, thyroid ultrasound, and orbital computed tomography. A first-round RT-PCR of the TCR CDR3 used the HTBI primer set with the Qiagen OneStep RT-PCR kit. Most expanded thyroid clonotypes (frequency above 0.001) were also found in blood, which suggests that blood repertoires may mirror thyroid immune responses. Ophthalmopathy was separated from stable hyperthyroidism by a 13 V-J signature model, with approximately 89% sensitivity and about 81% specificity obtained in cross-validation and 80%/75% obtained in testing. During validation, the model predicted progression to ophthalmopathy a median of approximately 6 months ahead of onset, with around 71% sensitivity and around 73% specificity. To identify TCR V-J signatures that set the groups apart, the researchers used a discovery cohort of more than 95 patients, made up of around 42 with Graves' ophthalmopathy and about 59 with stable Graves' hyperthyroidism. Prospective prediction of ophthalmopathy was tested in an independent validation cohort of 18 to 20 hyperthyroidism patients and some 17 patients who later progressed to ophthalmopathy. The roughly 94 discovery patients were randomly divided into training and test sets at a 7:3 ratio. In addition, the study compared T-cell repertoires in thyroid tissue and in blood from roughly 6 Graves' hyperthyroidism patients. After sampling, hyperthyroidism patients received methimazole starting at 30 mg daily, and ophthalmopathy patients received high-dose intravenous methylprednisolone. Libraries were constructed in a second round of multiplex PCR, after which size selection and purification were carried out. The libraries were sequenced on an Illumina HiSeq2000 using paired-end 100 bp reads. SOAPnuke was used to process the raw data, removing reads that contained adapters or uncalled bases, had a mean Phred below 15, or lacked an exact match to the constant primer or identifier. High-quality paired reads were merged with COPE v1.2.5, and unique nucleotide sequences were defined as clonotypes. MiTCR v1.1 was used to align the clonotypes against IMGT TRBV, TRBD and TRBJ reference segments. The analysis included only V-J combinations with a frequency above 0.0001, which together covered roughly 99% of the repertoires. A TCS score was defined as the ratio of F50 (clonal expansion) to E x V (chaos), with BLOSUM62-based TCRdist applied between CDR3 peptides within each V-J. Welch's t-statistics and random forest reduced just over 500 V-J features to 10 to 15, which were used in a naive Bayes classifier (R e1071). No statistical method was used to set the sample size in advance, and investigators knew the group allocation. According to the paper, TCR Vbeta CDR3 sequencing was carried out on about 140 peripheral blood samples, which came from 40 to 45 ophthalmopathy, 70 to 80 hyperthyroidism and approximately 17 progressor patients.

The material was peripheral blood mononuclear cells (PBMCs), obtained at new diagnosis, from a patient treated with antithyroid drugs. The rearrangement joined TRBV25-1 to TRBJ1-4, and TRBD1 may be the D gene, going by 5 matching bases. This clonotype was sampled from a woman aged 40-60 years with Graves disease. Donor details come from another sample of the same person, matched by shared clones. The CDR3 here reads CASSEFFFEGSEKLFF. DNA sequence: TGTGCCAGCAGTGAATTTTTTTTTGAGGGGAGTGAAAAACTGTTTTTT.